These 9 T cell receptor beta chains were all obtained from the same sample, sequenced in a study of blood T cell repertoires in COVID-19. Method: immunoSEQ multiplex PCR; TCRdb's copy keeps in-frame clones and lacks some. The repertoire holds approximately 70,000 clones, with around 90% as singletons. Sample: peripheral blood. The receptors originated from a woman in her forties or fifties with acute or convalescent COVID-19.

This chain uses TRBV5-5 with TRBJ1-6, with a weak D call TRBD1 (6 bases). In germline, CDR1 is SGHKS, CDR2 YYEKEE (reference sequence). This CDR3 spans 18 amino acids. Trimming took 5 bases from V and 0 from J, leaving 18 bases between them. Here the CDR3 reads CASSNGGGALSYNSPLHF. DNA of the CDR3: TGTGCCAGCAGTAATGGAGGGGGGGCCCTCTCCTATAATTCACCCCTCCACTTT.

The gene calls are TRBV7-9 and TRBJ1-1; a weak D match, TRBD1 (6 bases). V was trimmed by 1 base and J by 4 bases, leaving 13 bases between them. This CDR3 is 15 amino acids long. The germline gives CDR1 SEHNR, CDR2 FQNEAQ (reference sequence). CDR3 amino acids: CASSLEVSGVTEAFF. CDR3 coding DNA: TGTGCCAGCAGCTTAGAGGTTTCAGGGGTCACTGAAGCTTTCTTT.

This chain joins TRBV6-6 and TRBJ2-2; TRBD2 is a possible D gene (6 bases). Per the germline V gene, CDR1 is MNHNY and CDR2 is SVGAGI (reference sequence). The length of the CDR3 is 13 residues. With 7 bases removed from V and 5 bases from J, the gap between germline ends came to 11 bases. CDR3 DNA sequence: TGTGCCAGCACCCCTGCGGGGACCGGGGAGCTGTTTTTT. This encodes CASTPAGTGELFF.

J is TRBJ2-7 and V is TRBV28; D is possibly TRBD2 (6 bases). CDR1 and CDR2 from the germline V gene are MDHEN and SYDVKM. The CDR3 runs to 18 residues. The ends were cut back, 4 bases at V and 4 bases at J, with 26 bases in the middle. This CDR3 is CASSSPRPSSAESYEQYF. As DNA, the CDR3 is TGTGCCAGCAGTTCCCCCCGTCCCTCTAGCGCTGAATCTTACGAGCAGTACTTC.

J is TRBJ2-1 and V is TRBV24-1, with 10 bases fitting TRBD2. This CDR3 is built from 17 residues. Germline CDR1 and CDR2: KGHDR and SFDVKD. With 4 bases clipped from V and 0 bases from J, the junction kept 5 bases outside the gene matches. The CDR3 sequence: CATSEALAGVSYNEQFF. For the CDR3, the DNA is TGTGCCACCAGTGAGGCCCTAGCGGGAGTCTCCTACAATGAGCAGTTCTTC.

The genes are TRBV5-4 and TRBJ2-3; 10 nucleotides line up with TRBD1. Germline lookup yields CDR1 SGHNT and CDR2 YYREEE (reference sequence). Trimming at V came to 4 bases and at J to 6 bases, leaving 8 bases not matched to a gene. The CDR3 runs to 15 residues. In DNA form, the CDR3 reads TGTGCCAGCAGCCTAGGGACAGGGGAGGGGGATACGCAGTATTTT. Its protein product is CASSLGTGEGDTQYF.

This clone was detected many times. The chain uses TRBV11-2 and TRBJ2-1; 9 bases map to TRBD2. There are 16 residues in the CDR3. CDR1 and CDR2 (germline): SGHAT, FQNNGV. The J segment lost 8 bases and the V segment lost 5 bases, leaving 13 bases of the junction unmatched. For the CDR3, the DNA is TGTGCCAGCAGCCCCCGCGGTAGCGGGGGAGTAGATGAGCAGTTCTTC. This translates into CASSPRGSGGVDEQFF.

The chain has TRBV18 and TRBJ2-7; D is perhaps TRBD1 (5 bases). Germline lookup yields CDR1 KGHSH and CDR2 LQKENI. The CDR3 covers 13 residues. The V and J ends lost 7 bases and 0 bases respectively, with 10 bases between them. CDR3 sequence reads: CASYGQSSYEQYF. The DNA of the CDR3 is TGTGCCAGCTACGGACAAAGCTCCTACGAGCAGTACTTC.

The rearrangement links TRBV9 to TRBJ2-5; TRBD2 aligns across 10 bases. Germline values: CDR1 SGDLS, CDR2 YYNGEE. V shed 1 base and J 5 bases; nucleotides not matched to a gene: 5. This CDR3 is 15 amino acids long. The CDR3 sequence is CASSVSAGGYETQYF. CDR3 bases: TGTGCCAGCAGCGTATCAGCGGGAGGGTATGAGACCCAGTACTTC.